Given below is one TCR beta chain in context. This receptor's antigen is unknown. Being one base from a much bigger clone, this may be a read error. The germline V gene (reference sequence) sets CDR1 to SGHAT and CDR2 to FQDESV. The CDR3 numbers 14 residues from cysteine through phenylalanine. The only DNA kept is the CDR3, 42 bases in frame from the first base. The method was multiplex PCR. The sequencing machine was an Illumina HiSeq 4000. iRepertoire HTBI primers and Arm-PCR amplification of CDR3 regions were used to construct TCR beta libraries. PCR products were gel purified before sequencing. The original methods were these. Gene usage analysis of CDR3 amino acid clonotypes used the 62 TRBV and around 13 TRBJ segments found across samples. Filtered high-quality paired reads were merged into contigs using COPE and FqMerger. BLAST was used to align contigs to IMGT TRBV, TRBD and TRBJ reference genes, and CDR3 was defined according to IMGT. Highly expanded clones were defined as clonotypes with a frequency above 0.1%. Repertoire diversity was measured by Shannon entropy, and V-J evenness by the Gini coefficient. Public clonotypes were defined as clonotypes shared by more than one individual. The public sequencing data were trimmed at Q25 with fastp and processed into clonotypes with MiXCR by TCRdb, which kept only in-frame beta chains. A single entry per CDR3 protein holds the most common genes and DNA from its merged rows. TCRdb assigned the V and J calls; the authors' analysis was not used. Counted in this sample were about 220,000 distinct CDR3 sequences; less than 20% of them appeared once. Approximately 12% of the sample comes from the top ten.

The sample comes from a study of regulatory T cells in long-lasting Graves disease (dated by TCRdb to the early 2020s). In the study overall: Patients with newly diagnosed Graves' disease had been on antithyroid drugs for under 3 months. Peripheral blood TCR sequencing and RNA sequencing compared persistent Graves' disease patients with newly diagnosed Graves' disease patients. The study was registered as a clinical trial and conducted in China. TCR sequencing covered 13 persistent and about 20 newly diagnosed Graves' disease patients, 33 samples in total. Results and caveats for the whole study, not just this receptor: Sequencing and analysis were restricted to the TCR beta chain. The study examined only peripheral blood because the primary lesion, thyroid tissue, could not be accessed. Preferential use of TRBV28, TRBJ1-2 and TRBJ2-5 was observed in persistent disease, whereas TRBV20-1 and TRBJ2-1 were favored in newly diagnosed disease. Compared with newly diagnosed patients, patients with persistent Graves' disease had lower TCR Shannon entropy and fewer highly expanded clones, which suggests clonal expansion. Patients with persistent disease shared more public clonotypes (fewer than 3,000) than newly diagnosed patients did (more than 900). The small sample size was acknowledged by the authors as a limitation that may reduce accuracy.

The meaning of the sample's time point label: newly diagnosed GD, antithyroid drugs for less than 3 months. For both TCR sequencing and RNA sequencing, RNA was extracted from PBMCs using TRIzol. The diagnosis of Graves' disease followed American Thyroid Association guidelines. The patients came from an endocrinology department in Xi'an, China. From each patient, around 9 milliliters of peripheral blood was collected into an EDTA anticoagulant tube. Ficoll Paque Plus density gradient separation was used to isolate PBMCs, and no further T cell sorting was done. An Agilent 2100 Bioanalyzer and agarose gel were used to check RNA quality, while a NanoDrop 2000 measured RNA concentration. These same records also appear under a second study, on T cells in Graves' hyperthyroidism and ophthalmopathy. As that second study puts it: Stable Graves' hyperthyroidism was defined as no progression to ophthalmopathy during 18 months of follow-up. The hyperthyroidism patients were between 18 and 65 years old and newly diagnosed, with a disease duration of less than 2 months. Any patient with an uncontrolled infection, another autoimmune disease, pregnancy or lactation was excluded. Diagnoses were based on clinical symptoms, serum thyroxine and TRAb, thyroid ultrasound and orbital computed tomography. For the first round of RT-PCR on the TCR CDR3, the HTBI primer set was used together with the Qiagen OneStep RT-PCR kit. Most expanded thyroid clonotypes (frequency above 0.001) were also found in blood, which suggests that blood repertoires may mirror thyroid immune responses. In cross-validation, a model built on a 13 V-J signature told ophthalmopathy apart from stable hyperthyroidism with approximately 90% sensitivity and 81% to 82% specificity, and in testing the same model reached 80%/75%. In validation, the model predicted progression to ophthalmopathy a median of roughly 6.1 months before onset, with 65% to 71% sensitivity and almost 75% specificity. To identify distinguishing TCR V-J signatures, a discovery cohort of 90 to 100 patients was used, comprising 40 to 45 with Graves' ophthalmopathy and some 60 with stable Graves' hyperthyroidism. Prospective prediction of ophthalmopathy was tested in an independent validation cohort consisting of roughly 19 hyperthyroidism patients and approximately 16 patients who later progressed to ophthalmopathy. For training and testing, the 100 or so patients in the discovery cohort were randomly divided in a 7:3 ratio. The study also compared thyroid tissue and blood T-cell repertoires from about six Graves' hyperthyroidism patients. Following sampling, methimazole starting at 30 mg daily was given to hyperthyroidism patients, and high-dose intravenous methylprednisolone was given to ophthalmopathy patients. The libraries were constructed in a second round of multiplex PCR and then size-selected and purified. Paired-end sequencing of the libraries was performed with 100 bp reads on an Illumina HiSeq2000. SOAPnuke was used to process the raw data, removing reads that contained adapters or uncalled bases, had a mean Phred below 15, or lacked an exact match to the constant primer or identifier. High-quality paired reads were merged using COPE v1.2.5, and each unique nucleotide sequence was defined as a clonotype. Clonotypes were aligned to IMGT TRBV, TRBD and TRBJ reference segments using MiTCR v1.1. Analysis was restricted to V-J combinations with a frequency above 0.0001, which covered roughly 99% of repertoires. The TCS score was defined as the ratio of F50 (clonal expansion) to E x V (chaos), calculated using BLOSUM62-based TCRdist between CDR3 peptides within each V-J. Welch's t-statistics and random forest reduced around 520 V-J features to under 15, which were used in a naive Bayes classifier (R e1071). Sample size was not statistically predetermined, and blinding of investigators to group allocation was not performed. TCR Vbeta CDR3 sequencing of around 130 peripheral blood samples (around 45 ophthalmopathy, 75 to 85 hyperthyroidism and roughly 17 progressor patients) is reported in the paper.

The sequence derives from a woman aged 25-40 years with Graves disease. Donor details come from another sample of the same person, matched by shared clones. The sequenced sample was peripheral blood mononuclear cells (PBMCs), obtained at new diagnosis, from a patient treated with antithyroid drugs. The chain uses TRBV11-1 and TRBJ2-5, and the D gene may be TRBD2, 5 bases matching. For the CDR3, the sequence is CASSYRAVVETQHF. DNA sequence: TGTGCCAGCAGTTACCGAGCGGTGGTAGAGACCCAGCACTTC.